What follows are 29 T cell receptor beta chains derived from one specimen sequenced in a study of tumor and adjacent non-tumor tissue in lung cancer. This sample's RNA came from whole unsorted tissue. Three rounds of nested PCR, following a modified ARM-PCR protocol, produced the TCRbeta library. MiXCR was run by TCRdb on the multiplex PCR reads, yielding one entry per CDR3 protein. The sample records under 150,000 distinct CDR3 sequences, approximately 72% being singletons. Sequenced: lung tumor tissue. These receptors were taken from a man aged 55 to 70 with small cell lung cancer.

This sequence joins TRBV29-1 and TRBJ2-7; the match to TRBD1 covers 8 bases. This CDR3 is built from 15 residues. CDR1 is SQVTM, CDR2 ANQGSEA, per germline. The CDR3 reads CSVEWADRVANEQYV. For the CDR3, the DNA is TGCAGCGTTGAATGGGCGGACAGGGTAGCCAACGAGCAATACGTC.

This clonotype showed up just a few times. This chain joins TRBV28 and TRBJ1-2; D possibly corresponds to TRBD1 (5 bases). In germline, CDR1 is MDHEN, CDR2 SYDVKM. Between the trimmed V and J ends, which lost 3 bases and 6 bases, there was a span of 8 bases. The CDR3 length is 12 residues. The CDR3 sequence: CASSFGGDGYTF. In DNA, the CDR3 is TGTGCCAGCAGTTTCGGGGGGGATGGCTACACCTTC.

The sample holds a few counts of this clonotype. V usage is TRBV7-6 and J usage is TRBJ2-1; tentative D call: TRBD2 (6 bases). Trimming removed 0 bases from V and 13 bases from J, with 13 bases in between. This CDR3 region has 13 residues. Germline lookup yields CDR1 SGHVS and CDR2 FNYEAQ. The DNA for the CDR3 is TGTGCCAGCAGCTTAGCTATTGGGGGGTTACAGTTCTTC. Protein product: CASSLAIGGLQFF.

In this sample, this clonotype turned up a few times. The chain uses TRBV10-3 and TRBJ2-1; 10 bases are a match to TRBD2. CDR3 length equals 16 residues. Germline V gene lookup returns CDR1 ENHRY and CDR2 SYGVKD. V was clipped by 6 bases and J by 1 base; unmatched bases: 6. The CDR3 nucleotides are TGTGCCATCAGATCAGCGGGAGGGCGGTCCTACAATGAGCAGTTCTTC. This gives the protein CAIRSAGGRSYNEQFF.

As for this clonotype: This is likely a read error, given that the CDR3 carries no conserved phenylalanine or tryptophan at its end. This chain joins TRBV27 and TRBJ2-7; D possibly corresponds to TRBD2 (5 bases). The V gene's germline CDR1 is MNHEY and CDR2 SMNVEV (reference sequence). The CDR3 extends over 13 amino acids. Trimming removed 3 bases at V and 3 bases at J, with 9 bases between. In DNA, the CDR3 is TGTGCCAGCAGTTTCCCAGCGGTCTACGAGCAGTACATC. Protein sequence: CASSFPAVYEQYI.

This clonotype was seen many times. This chain uses TRBV13 with TRBJ1-5, with 10 positions matching TRBD1. V was pared by 5 bases and J by 7 bases, with 17 bases of the junction left unmatched. Germline CDR1 reads PRHDT; CDR2 reads FYEKMQ (reference sequence). This CDR3 spans 18 amino acids. The CDR3 sequence: CASSKRTRDRGEEQPQHF. The CDR3 DNA is TGTGCCAGCAGCAAGAGAACCCGGGACAGGGGCGAGGAACAGCCCCAGCATTTT.

This clonotype appeared a single time. Compared with germline, one end of the junction differs, possibly owing to a read error. The rearrangement uses TRBV11-2 and TRBJ2-1; no firm D call. Germline V gene sequence: CDR1 SGHAT, CDR2 FQNNGV. The CDR3 is 13 residues long. This CDR3 is CTSSFVLNNEQFF. The CDR3 DNA reads TGTACAAGCAGCTTCGTGCTCAACAATGAGCAATTCTTC.

The chain couples TRBV6-5 to TRBJ1-2; the match to TRBD1 covers 10 bases. Germline CDR1 MNHEY, CDR2 SVGAGI. After removal of 5 bases from V and 8 bases from J, the junction contained 8 bases not matched to a gene. This CDR3 region has 14 residues. In DNA, the CDR3 is TGTGCCAGCAGTCGTGCGGGACAGGGGTGGGGCTACACCTTC. Translated: CASSRAGQGWGYTF.

This rearrangement joins TRBV11-2 to TRBJ1-6, with D perhaps matching TRBD1 (6 bases). The V gene lost 5 bases and the J gene lost 14 bases, with 16 bases spanning the gap. Germline V gene data show CDR1 as SGHAT and CDR2 as FQNNGV. The CDR3 is made up of 13 amino acids. CDR3 sequence reads: CASSDDRILALHF. CDR3 DNA sequence: TGTGCCAGCAGCGACGACAGGATTCTGGCCCTCCACTTT.

A remark on this clonotype: This may come from a read error, since a much larger clone is one base off. The chain links TRBV6-6 to TRBJ1-1; maybe TRBD1 (5 bases). The CDR3 length is 13 residues. In germline, CDR1 is MNHNY, CDR2 SVGAGI (reference sequence). CDR3 sequence reads: CASSYGREGEAVF. The CDR3 DNA reads TGTGCCAGCAGTTACGGCAGGGAAGGTGAAGCTGTCTTT.

Notes on this clonotype: Given a much more abundant clone one base away, this may be a read error. This chain joins TRBV20-1 and TRBJ1-1; unclear D gene. The CDR3 covers 13 residues. CDR1 DFQATT and CDR2 SNEGSKA come from the germline V gene (reference sequence). CDR3 loop: CSTSGDLNTEAFF. The CDR3 nucleotides read TGCAGTACTAGTGGGGATTTGAACACTGAAGCTTTCTTT.

For this clonotype: A junction end diverges from the germline sequence, so it may reflect a read error. This sequence joins TRBV11-1 and TRBJ2-3, with a possible D match to TRBD2 (6 bases). The CDR3 loop spans 17 amino acids. Germline V lookup: CDR1 SGHAT, CDR2 FQDESV (reference sequence). CDR3 nucleotides: TGTGCCAGCAGCGTAGCCACGGGAGTGGACGGGGCAGATACGCAGTATTTT. Its translation: CASSVATGVDGADTQYF.

This clonotype was seen more than once but under ten times. One junction end does not reproduce the germline sequence, and a read error may be involved. The gene calls are TRBV11-2 and TRBJ2-1; D not resolved. The CDR3 contains 14 residues. Looked up from germline, CDR1 is SGHAT and CDR2 is FQNNGV. Here the CDR3 DNA reads TGTGCCGGCAGCTTGGATGGCTCCCACAATGAGCAGTTCTTC. Protein product: CAGSLDGSHNEQFF.

With regard to this clonotype: A clone one base away is much larger, so this may be a read error. The chain has TRBV29-1 and TRBJ1-1; no definite D call. Trimming removed 4 bases from V and 6 bases from J, with 6 bases in between. The germline CDR1 and CDR2 sequences are SQVTM and ANQGSEA. The CDR3 has 10 amino acids. This chain's CDR3 is CSVGPPEAFF. In DNA form, the CDR3 reads TGCAGCGTTGGGCCCCCTGAAGCTTTCTTT.

Points on this clonotype: A junction boundary mismatches the germline segment, possibly from a read error. The rearrangement links TRBV11-2 to TRBJ2-1; no reliable D call. Germline V lookup: CDR1 SGHAT, CDR2 FQNNGV. The length of the CDR3 is 13 residues. The CDR3 loop is CASGYVLNNEQFF. DNA for the CDR3: TGTGCCAGCGGCTACGTACTCAACAACGAGCAGTTCTTC.

As regards this clonotype: The junction shows a germline mismatch at one end, possibly a read error. The V gene is TRBV6-1, the J gene TRBJ1-1; D is ambiguous. The CDR3 contains 14 residues. CDR1 is MNHNS, CDR2 SASEGT, per germline. CDR3 loop: CASRAWVGTPEAIF. CDR3 DNA sequence: TGTGCCAGCAGGGCATGGGTTGGAACCCCTGAAGCAATCTTT.

This clonotype was counted a single time. V usage is TRBV6-5 and J usage is TRBJ1-2, with unresolved D. The germline V gene has CDR1 MNHEY and CDR2 SVGAGI. Trimming pared 7 bases from V and 2 bases from J, leaving 11 bases between. CDR3 length: 13 amino acids. CDR3 nucleotide sequence: TGTGCCAGCAATCACGGGGTAAACTATGGCTACACCTTC. This codes for CASNHGVNYGYTF.

Concerning this clonotype: At one end the junction does not follow the germline gene, possibly because of a read error. This chain uses TRBV6-1 with TRBJ2-5, with no clear D. This CDR3 is 13 amino acids long. In germline, CDR1 is MNHNS, CDR2 SASEGT. The CDR3: CTSRLMVGETQYF. As DNA, the CDR3 is TGTACCAGCCGTCTAATGGTAGGGGAGACCCAGTACTTC.

A note on this clonotype: A single base separates this from a much larger clone, so it may be a read error. The chain uses TRBV20-1 and TRBJ2-7, with 7 bases fitting TRBD1. Germline CDR1 and CDR2: DFQATT and SNEGSKA (reference sequence). The CDR3 totals 13 residues. J was trimmed by 6 bases and V by 7 bases; bases with no gene match: 12. CDR3 nucleotide sequence: TGCAGTGTCCCTCGAGACAGGGAGTGCGAGCAGTACGTC. Translation gives CSVPRDRECEQYV.

Turning to this clonotype: Relative to the germline gene, one junction end is altered; a read error may explain this. J is TRBJ2-1 and V is TRBV11-2; no clear D. CDR1 and CDR2 from the germline V gene are SGHAT and FQNNGV. The CDR3 is 13 amino acids. CDR3: CAISLGRLGMEFF. The CDR3 DNA reads TGTGCCATCAGCTTAGGGCGGCTTGGGATGGAGTTCTTC.

About this clonotype: This likely comes from a read error, as the CDR3 has no conserved phenylalanine or tryptophan at its end. J is TRBJ2-7 and V is TRBV7-9, with D possibly TRBD1 on 7 matching bases. The CDR3 has 15 residues. Between the trimmed V and J ends, which lost 0 bases and 2 bases, there was a span of 11 bases. Germline CDR1 is SEHNR and CDR2 is FQNEAQ (reference sequence). The CDR3: CASSLAAGTAYEQYL. For the CDR3, the DNA is TGTGCCAGCAGCTTAGCTGCGGGGACAGCCTACGAGCAGTACTTA.

About this clonotype: One end of the junction varies from germline; a read error may be responsible. The gene calls are TRBV6-5 and TRBJ2-1; a possible D gene is TRBD2 (6 bases). Germline values: CDR1 MNHEY, CDR2 SVGAGI. The CDR3 has 15 amino acids. As DNA, the CDR3 is TGTACCAGCTCGCAGGCGGGGCTCCGTGGGGATGAGCAGTTCTTC. As protein: CTSSQAGLRGDEQFF.

This clonotype was picked up many times. The chain couples TRBV20-1 to TRBJ2-5; 10 bases are a match to TRBD2. Germline CDR1 is DFQATT and CDR2 is SNEGSKA (reference sequence). V was pared by 0 bases and J by 1 base, with 8 bases of the junction left unmatched. The CDR3 covers 17 residues. In nucleotides, the CDR3 is TGCAGTGCTAGAGATGTTTCTAGCGGGAGAAGCCAAGAGACCCAGTACTTC. It translates to CSARDVSSGRSQETQYF.

This chain joins TRBV20-1 and TRBJ1-1; TRBD1 might be the D (6 bases). Trimming shortened V by 5 bases and J by 7 bases, and 17 bases separated the two germline ends. The CDR3 runs to 13 residues. Germline loops: CDR1 DFQATT, CDR2 SNEGSKA (reference sequence). The DNA of the CDR3 is TGCAGTGCTCGAGGGGGGAGGTACGGTGAAGCTTTCTTT. This gives the protein CSARGGRYGEAFF.

This sequence joins TRBV19 and TRBJ1-2, with D perhaps TRBD1 (5 bases). The CDR3 contains 13 residues. V lost 2 bases, J lost 7 bases, and 11 bases lay in between. In germline, CDR1 is LNHDA, CDR2 SQIVND (reference sequence). As DNA, the CDR3 is TGTGCCAGTAGTATATTGGGGGGGACTGGCTACACCTTC. It codes for CASSILGGTGYTF.

In its sample, this clonotype was seen a few times. The junction shows a germline mismatch at one end, possibly a read error. This chain links TRBV29-1 with TRBJ2-5; either TRBD1 or TRBD2 may fit D (5 bases each). The CDR3 totals 12 residues. The germline CDR1 and CDR2 sequences are SQVTM and ANQGSEA. The CDR3 DNA reads TGCAGCGTTGAAGGGGACGGCCAGACCCAGCACTTC. This translates into CSVEGDGQTQHF. Combining the CDR3 with reference TRBV29-1 and TRBJ2-5 gives the whole variable domain SAVISQKPSRDICQRGTSLTIQCQVDSQVTMMFWYRQQPGQSLTLIATANQGSEATYESGFVIDKFPISRPNLTFSTLTVSNMSPEDSSIYLCSVEGDGQTQHFGPGTRLLVL.

As to this clonotype: At one end, the junction sequence differs from germline, possibly due to a read error. The chain links TRBV20-1 to TRBJ2-1, with a weak D call TRBD2 (5 bases). This CDR3 contains 14 residues. Germline CDR1 and CDR2: DFQATT and SNEGSKA (reference sequence). CDR3 sequence reads: CSARSTRGINKQFF. The CDR3 nucleotides read TGCAGTGCTAGAAGCACTAGAGGTATCAATAAGCAGTTCTTC.

As to this clonotype: A much more abundant neighbour one base away suggests this may be a read error. The V gene is TRBV20-1, the J gene TRBJ1-1; a weak D match, TRBD1 (6 bases). The CDR3 runs 12 residues. Looked up from germline, CDR1 is DFQATT and CDR2 is SNEGSKA (reference sequence). The V gene lost 3 bases and the J gene lost 13 bases, with 18 bases spanning the gap. The DNA for the CDR3 is TGCAGTGCTAGGGCACAGGGCCTGGATGGTTTCTTT. It translates to CSARAQGLDGFF.

As regards this clonotype: The junction departs from the called germline gene at one end, perhaps through a read error. V gene TRBV6-1 combines with J gene TRBJ1-2; maybe TRBD1 (5 bases). The CDR3 covers 12 residues. Per the germline V gene, CDR1 is MNHNS and CDR2 is SASEGT. CDR3 loop: CASTRDNYGYAF. CDR3 DNA: TGTGCCAGCACCAGGGATAACTATGGCTACGCCTTC.